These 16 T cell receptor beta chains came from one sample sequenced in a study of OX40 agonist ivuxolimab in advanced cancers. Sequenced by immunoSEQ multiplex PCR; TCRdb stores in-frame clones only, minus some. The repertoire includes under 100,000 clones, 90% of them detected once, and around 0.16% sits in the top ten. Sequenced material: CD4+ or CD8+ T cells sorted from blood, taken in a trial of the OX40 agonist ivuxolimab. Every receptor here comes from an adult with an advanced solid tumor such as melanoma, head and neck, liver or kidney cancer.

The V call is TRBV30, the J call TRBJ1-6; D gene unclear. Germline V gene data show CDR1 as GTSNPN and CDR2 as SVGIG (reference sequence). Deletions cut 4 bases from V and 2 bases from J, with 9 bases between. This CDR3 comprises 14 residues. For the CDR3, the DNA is TGTGCCTGGACGTTAAGTCCCTATAATTCACCCCTCCACTTT. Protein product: CAWTLSPYNSPLHF.

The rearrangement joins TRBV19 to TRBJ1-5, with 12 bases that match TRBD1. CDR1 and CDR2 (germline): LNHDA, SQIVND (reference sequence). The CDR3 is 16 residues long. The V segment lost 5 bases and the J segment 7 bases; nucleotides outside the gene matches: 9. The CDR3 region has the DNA TGTGCCAGTAGTCCTCCGGGACAGGGGGCTCGGCAGCCCCAGCATTTT. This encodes CASSPPGQGARQPQHF.

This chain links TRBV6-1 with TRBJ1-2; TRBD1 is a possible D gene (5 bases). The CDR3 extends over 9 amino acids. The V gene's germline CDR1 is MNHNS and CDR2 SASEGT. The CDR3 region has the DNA TGTGCGGCAGGGTTTGGCTACACCTTC. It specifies CAAGFGYTF.

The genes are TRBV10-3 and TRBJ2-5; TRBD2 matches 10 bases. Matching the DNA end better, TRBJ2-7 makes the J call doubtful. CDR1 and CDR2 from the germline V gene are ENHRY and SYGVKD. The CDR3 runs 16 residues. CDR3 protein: CAISRPSGSGAYEQYF. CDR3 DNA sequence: TGTGCCATCAGTAGACCTAGCGGGAGTGGGGCCTACGAGCAGTACTTC.

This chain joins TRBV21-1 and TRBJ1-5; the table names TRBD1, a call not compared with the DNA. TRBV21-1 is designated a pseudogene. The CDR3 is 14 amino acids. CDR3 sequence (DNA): TGTGCCAGGGTCCGGGACAGGGCGGGTCAGCCCCAGCATTTT. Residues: CARVRDRAGQPQHF.

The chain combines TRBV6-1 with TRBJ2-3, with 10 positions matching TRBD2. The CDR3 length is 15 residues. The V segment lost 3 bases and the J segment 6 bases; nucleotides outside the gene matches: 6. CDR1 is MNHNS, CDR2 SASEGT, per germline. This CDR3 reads CASSDLAGGGDTQYF. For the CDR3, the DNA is TGTGCCAGCAGTGATTTAGCGGGGGGCGGCGATACGCAGTATTTT.

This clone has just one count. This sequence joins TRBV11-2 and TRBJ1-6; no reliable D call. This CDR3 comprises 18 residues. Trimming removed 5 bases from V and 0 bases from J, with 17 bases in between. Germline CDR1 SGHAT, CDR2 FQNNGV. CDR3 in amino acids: CASSPFRFQDSYNSPLHF. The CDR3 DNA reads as TGTGCCAGCAGCCCTTTTAGGTTTCAGGACTCCTATAATTCACCCCTCCACTTT.

This CDR3 is CASSRNTGELFF. As DNA, the CDR3 is TGTGCCAGCAGCAGAAACACCGGGGAGCTGTTTTTT. The chain has TRBV6-6 and TRBJ2-2; D gene uncertain. Germline lookup yields CDR1 MNHNY and CDR2 SVGAGI (reference sequence). Trimming took 6 bases from V and 2 from J, leaving 4 bases between them. The CDR3 length is 12 residues.

Here the CDR3 reads CASSPGTGYGYTF. The DNA of the CDR3 is TGCGCCAGCAGCCCCGGGACAGGGTATGGCTACACCTTC. The chain employs TRBV5-1 and TRBJ1-2; TRBD1 matches 9 bases. The CDR3 is 13 amino acids. In germline, CDR1 is SGHRS, CDR2 YFSETQ. The V and J ends lost 4 bases and 5 bases, in that order; junction bases with no gene match: 3.

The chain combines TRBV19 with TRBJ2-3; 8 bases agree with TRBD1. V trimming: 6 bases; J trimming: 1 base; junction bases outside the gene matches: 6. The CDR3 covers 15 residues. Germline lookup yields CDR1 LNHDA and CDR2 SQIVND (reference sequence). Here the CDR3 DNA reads TGTGCCAGTAGCCCCGACAGGGGTGGCACAGATACGCAGTATTTT. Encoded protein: CASSPDRGGTDTQYF. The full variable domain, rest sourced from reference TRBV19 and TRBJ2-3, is DGGITQSPKYLFRKEGQNVTLSCEQNLNHDAMYWYRQDPGQGLRLIYYSQIVNDFQKGDIAEGYSVSREKKESFPLTVTSAQKNPTAFYLCASSPDRGGTDTQYFGPGTRLTVL.

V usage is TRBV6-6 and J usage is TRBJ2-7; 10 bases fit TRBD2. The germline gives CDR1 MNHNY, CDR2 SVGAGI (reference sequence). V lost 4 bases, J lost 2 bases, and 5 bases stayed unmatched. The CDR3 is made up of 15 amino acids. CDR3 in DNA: TGTGCCAGCAGTTCTAGCGGGGGATCTACCTACGAGCAGTACTTC. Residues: CASSSSGGSTYEQYF.

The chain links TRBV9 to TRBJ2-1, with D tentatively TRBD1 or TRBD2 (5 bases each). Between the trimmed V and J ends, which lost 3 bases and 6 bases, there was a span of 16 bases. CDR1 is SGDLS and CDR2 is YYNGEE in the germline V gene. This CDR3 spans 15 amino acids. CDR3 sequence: CASSGGWGSGNEQFF. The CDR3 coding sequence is TGTGCCAGCAGCGGAGGGTGGGGCTCCGGCAATGAGCAGTTCTTC.

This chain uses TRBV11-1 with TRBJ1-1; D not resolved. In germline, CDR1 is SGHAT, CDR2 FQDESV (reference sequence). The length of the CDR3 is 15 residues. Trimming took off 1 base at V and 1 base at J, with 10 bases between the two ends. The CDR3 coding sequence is TGTGCCAGCAGCTTAGGTTTCGGGGAGAACACTGAAGCTTTCTTT. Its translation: CASSLGFGENTEAFF. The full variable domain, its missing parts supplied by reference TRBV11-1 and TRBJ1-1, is EAEVAQSPRYKITEKSQAVAFWCDPISGHATLYWYRQILGQGPELLVQFQDESVVDDSQLPKDRFSAERLKGVDSTLKIQPAELGDSAMYLCASSLGFGENTEAFFGQGTRLTVV.

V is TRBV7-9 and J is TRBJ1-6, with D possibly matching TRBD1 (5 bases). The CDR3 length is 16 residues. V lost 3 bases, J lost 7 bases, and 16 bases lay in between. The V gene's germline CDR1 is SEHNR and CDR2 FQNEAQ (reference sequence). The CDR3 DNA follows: TGTGCCAGCAGCTTCTTCGGGCAGGGAAAGAATTCACCCCTCCACTTT. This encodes CASSFFGQGKNSPLHF.

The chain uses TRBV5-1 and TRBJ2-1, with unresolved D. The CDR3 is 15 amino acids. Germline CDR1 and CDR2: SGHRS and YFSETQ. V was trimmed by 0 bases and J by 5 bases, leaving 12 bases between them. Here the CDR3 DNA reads TGCGCCAGCAGCTTGGGCGCTTGGGCTAACAATGAGCAGTTCTTC. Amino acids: CASSLGAWANNEQFF.

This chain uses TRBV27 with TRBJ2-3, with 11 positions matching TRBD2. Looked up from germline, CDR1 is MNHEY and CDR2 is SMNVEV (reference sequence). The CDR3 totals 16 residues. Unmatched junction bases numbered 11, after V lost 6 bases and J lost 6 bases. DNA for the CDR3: TGTGCCAGCAGCATACGACTAGCGGGAAGTGGGGATACGCAGTATTTT. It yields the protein CASSIRLAGSGDTQYF.